This TCR beta chain was identified during a study of T-cell reconstitution after alpha-beta-depleted transplantation in children. Germline values: CDR1 DFQATT, CDR2 SNEGSKA (reference sequence). The CDR3 spans 14 residues. Deletions cut 6 bases from V and 7 bases from J, with 21 bases between. Unique molecular identifiers were incorporated when the TCRbeta library was constructed. TCRdb fed the PCR reads into MiXCR, producing one record per CDR3 protein. Of 250,000 to 300,000 distinct CDR3 sequences listed, around 9.6% are singletons. This sample comprised PBMCs from the stem cell graft donor, obtained from the stem cell graft. The chain joins TRBV20-1 to TRBJ1-2, with D possibly being TRBD1 (6 bases). The source of this sequence is a human donor who donated a stem cell graft to a child with SCID. CDR3 sequence (DNA): TGCAGTGCGCCTCGGACGGCACAGGGAAGTGGCTACACCTTC. Translated, it gives CSAPRTAQGSGYTF.